The 26 T cell receptor beta chains below were found in one sample sequenced in a study of beta chain features in type 1 diabetes. TCRB transcripts that were expressed got sequenced, as all of the isolated RNA had been reverse transcribed. The repertoire was sequenced with immunoSEQ multiplex PCR; TCRdb's copy has only in-frame clones and lacks some. The sample carries hundreds of thousands of clones, roughly 15% recorded once. The source material was naive CD4+ T cells from blood. The receptor source for this set is a man younger than 35 in good health.

This clone was observed a handful of times. This sequence joins TRBV7-9 and TRBJ2-3; TRBD1 agrees at 8 bases. Germline CDR1 reads SEHNR; CDR2 reads FQNEAQ (reference sequence). The CDR3 is 16 residues long. V lost 0 bases and J lost 5; bases outside the gene matches: 7. This chain's CDR3 is CASSLAPDRVGDTQYF. The CDR3 bases are TGTGCCAGCAGCTTAGCGCCGGACAGGGTGGGAGATACGCAGTATTTT.

The CDR3 protein is CASSSQGQTQYF. The CDR3 DNA reads TGCGCCAGCAGCTCCCAGGGGCAGACCCAGTACTTC. V usage is TRBV4-3 and J usage is TRBJ2-5; perhaps TRBD1 as D (6 bases). The germline V gene has CDR1 LGHNA and CDR2 YSLEER. Trimming shortened V by 5 bases and J by 6 bases, and 10 bases separated the two germline ends. This CDR3 spans 12 amino acids.

A note on this clone: This may stem from a read error, because a much larger clone lies one nucleotide away. The same CDR3 arises from other DNA sequences in this sample as well. The rearrangement uses TRBV6-1 and TRBJ2-7, with unresolved D. Germline CDR1 reads MNHNS; CDR2 reads SASEGT. V gave up 5 bases and J gave up 3 bases, with 5 bases separating them. This CDR3 has 11 residues. The DNA for the CDR3 is TGTGCCAGCAGTTCCCGCTACGAGCAGTACTTC. Translating gives CASSSRYEQYF.

This chain joins TRBV28 and TRBJ1-2; no clear D. There are 12 residues in the CDR3. Per germline, CDR1 MDHEN and CDR2 SYDVKM. V gave up 10 bases and J gave up 7 bases, with 16 bases separating them. CDR3 residues: CATRLGPGGYTF. The CDR3 region has the DNA TGTGCCACCCGCCTCGGGCCTGGTGGCTACACCTTC.

This clone showed up just a few times. The chain couples TRBV9 to TRBJ2-5; 10 nucleotides line up with TRBD1. The V segment lost 3 bases and the J segment 2 bases; nucleotides outside the gene matches: 1. CDR3 length: 14 residues. In germline, CDR1 is SGDLS, CDR2 YYNGEE. CDR3 protein: CASSGQGAQETQYF. In DNA form, the CDR3 reads TGTGCCAGCAGCGGACAGGGGGCTCAAGAGACCCAGTACTTC.

This chain joins TRBV27 and TRBJ1-1, with a tentative D call TRBD1 (6 bases). The CDR3 runs to 15 residues. The germline gives CDR1 MNHEY, CDR2 SMNVEV (reference sequence). The V end lost 3 bases, the J end lost 1 base, and 12 bases lay between the germline ends. The CDR3 loop is CASSFSGTPNTEAFF. CDR3 DNA: TGTGCCAGCAGTTTTTCAGGGACACCGAACACTGAAGCTTTCTTT.

The chain carries TRBV6-5 and TRBJ1-1; D remains unclear. Trimming stripped 2 bases from V and 4 bases from J, with 14 bases between. This CDR3 has 15 residues. From germline, CDR1 is MNHEY and CDR2 SVGAGI. The CDR3 DNA sequence: TGTGCCAGCAGTTACAGCGGAGGAGATCTCACTGAAGCTTTCTTT. This encodes CASSYSGGDLTEAFF.

This clone was seen more than once but under ten times. The chain joins TRBV5-1 to TRBJ2-1; D gene unclear. This CDR3 is 13 amino acids long. Germline-derived CDR1 and CDR2 are SGHRS and YFSETQ. Trimming cost V 0 bases and J 9 bases, with 10 bases left between them. CDR3 coding DNA: TGCGCCAGCAGCTTGGGACTCCTCGGTGAGCAGTTCTTC. Translation gives CASSLGLLGEQFF.

This clone was counted between two and nine times. This chain joins TRBV28 and TRBJ2-1; TRBD2 aligns across 9 bases. CDR3 size: 15 residues. The germline gives CDR1 MDHEN, CDR2 SYDVKM. Losses at the gene ends were 6 bases for V and 8 bases for J; bases not matched to a gene: 11. The CDR3 region has the DNA TGTGCCAGCAGCCCGGGGGTAGCGGGAGTCCATGAGCAGTTCTTC. Its protein product is CASSPGVAGVHEQFF.

This clone has more than one count but fewer than ten. The J gene is TRBJ2-2, the V gene TRBV7-9; 7 nucleotides agree with TRBD1. V shed 5 bases, J shed 5 bases, and the junction held 8 bases outside the gene matches. Germline-derived CDR1 and CDR2 are SEHNR and FQNEAQ (reference sequence). This CDR3 is 15 amino acids long. CDR3 sequence: CASSKTGSGTGELFF. Written as DNA, the CDR3 is TGTGCCAGCAGCAAGACAGGGTCCGGAACCGGGGAGCTGTTTTTT.

This chain uses TRBV9 with TRBJ1-4; perhaps TRBD1 as D (5 bases). This CDR3 is built from 16 residues. The V and J ends lost 0 bases and 2 bases respectively, with 11 bases between them. Germline CDR1 SGDLS, CDR2 YYNGEE. In nucleotides, the CDR3 is TGTGCCAGCAGCGTAGATCAGGGCACGACTAATGAAAAACTGTTTTTT. Amino acids: CASSVDQGTTNEKLFF.

This chain joins TRBV5-6 and TRBJ2-1; D gene ambiguous. The CDR3 is 12 amino acids. V gave up 0 bases and J gave up 10 bases, with 8 bases separating them. Germline V gene lookup returns CDR1 SGHDT and CDR2 YYEEEE. For the CDR3, the DNA is TGTGCCAGCAGCTTGGTGGGCAGGGAGCAGTTCTTC. This encodes CASSLVGREQFF. Drawing the rest from reference TRBV5-6 and TRBJ2-1, the complete variable domain is DAGVTQSPTHLIKTRGQQVTLRCSPKSGHDTVSWYQQALGQGPQFIFQYYEEEERQRGNFPDRFSGHQFPNYSSELNVNALLLGDSALYLCASSLVGREQFFGPGTRLTVL.

The chain carries TRBV10-3 and TRBJ2-3; D could derive from TRBD1 or TRBD2 (5 bases each). From germline, CDR1 is ENHRY and CDR2 SYGVKD. This CDR3 is 15 amino acids long. Trimming shortened V by 5 bases and J by 2 bases, and 14 bases separated the two germline ends. DNA of the CDR3: TGTGCCATCAGTCCAACCGGGACGACCACAGATACGCAGTATTTT. This gives the protein CAISPTGTTTDTQYF.

The genes are TRBV15 and TRBJ1-1; D perhaps matches TRBD1 (5 bases). The ends were cut back, 3 bases at V and 3 bases at J, with 17 bases in the middle. Per germline, CDR1 LNHNV and CDR2 YYDKDF (reference sequence). The CDR3 spans 16 residues. The CDR3 sequence: CATSSPAGLGHTEAFF. The CDR3 bases are TGTGCCACCAGCAGCCCCGCAGGGTTGGGACACACTGAAGCTTTCTTT.

This chain connects TRBV6-5 to TRBJ2-4, with unresolved D. Per germline, CDR1 MNHEY and CDR2 SVGAGI. The CDR3 consists of 15 residues. The V end was cut by 0 bases, the J end by 3 bases, with 9 bases between. Written as DNA, the CDR3 is TGTGCCAGCAGTTACTCTAGTCTAGGCAAAAACATTCAGTACTTC. Its protein is CASSYSSLGKNIQYF.

In regard to this clone: Other DNA sequences in the same sample also yield this CDR3. J is TRBJ2-5 and V is TRBV18; 11 nucleotides match TRBD1. V shed 6 bases and J 4 bases; nucleotides not matched to a gene: 7. The germline V gene has CDR1 KGHSH and CDR2 LQKENI. The CDR3 is 15 amino acids. The CDR3 coding sequence is TGTGCCAGCTCGCCCGGGACAGGGGGAGGAGAGACCCAGTACTTC. Its translation: CASSPGTGGGETQYF.

This clone has a handful of counts. V gene TRBV7-8 combines with J gene TRBJ2-1; D not resolved. Germline values: CDR1 SGHVS, CDR2 FQNEAQ. The ends were cut back, 0 bases at V and 2 bases at J, with 11 bases in the middle. The CDR3 length is 16 residues. CDR3 protein: CASSLAQTYAYNEQFF. CDR3 nucleotides: TGTGCCAGCAGCTTAGCGCAGACGTACGCCTACAATGAGCAGTTCTTC.

The chain joins TRBV19 to TRBJ2-1; 7 bases match TRBD2. The CDR3 covers 13 residues. Germline V CDR1 and CDR2: LNHDA, SQIVND (reference sequence). V was pared by 7 bases and J by 3 bases, with 3 bases of the junction left unmatched. CDR3 sequence reads: CASTGRNYNEQFF. CDR3 DNA: TGTGCCAGTACCGGGAGGAACTACAATGAGCAGTTCTTC.

The chain is built from TRBV18 and TRBJ2-7; no clear D. Germline CDR1 reads KGHSH; CDR2 reads LQKENI. V was trimmed by 3 bases and J by 4 bases, leaving 10 bases between them. The CDR3 has 13 residues. The CDR3: CASSPQRAYEQYF. The CDR3 DNA follows: TGTGCCAGCTCACCTCAACGGGCTTACGAGCAGTACTTC.

The chain uses TRBV5-4 and TRBJ2-2; tentative D call: TRBD1 (6 bases). CDR1 is SGHNT and CDR2 is YYREEE in the germline V gene (reference sequence). V shed 9 bases and J shed 3 bases, with 9 bases lying between them. CDR3 length: 12 amino acids. This CDR3 is CATRQDTGELFF. In nucleotides, the CDR3 is TGTGCCACCAGACAGGACACCGGGGAGCTGTTTTTT.

The chain has TRBV28 and TRBJ1-1; TRBD1 might be the D (5 bases). The germline V gene has CDR1 MDHEN and CDR2 SYDVKM. The CDR3 length is 13 residues. V lost 7 bases and J lost 2, with 11 bases in between. DNA of the CDR3: TGTGCCAGCATATGGGGGAGAAACACTGAAGCTTTCTTT. It translates to CASIWGRNTEAFF.

The gene calls are TRBV28 and TRBJ2-1; maybe TRBD1 (5 bases). V was cut by 0 bases and J by 5 bases, with 11 bases left in between. Looked up from germline, CDR1 is MDHEN and CDR2 is SYDVKM. This CDR3 has 15 residues. The CDR3, as DNA: TGTGCCAGCAGTTTATGGGGTGTGGACAACAATGAGCAGTTCTTC. This encodes CASSLWGVDNNEQFF.

The chain uses TRBV28 and TRBJ1-1, with D possibly being TRBD1 (5 bases). V was cut by 8 bases and J by 8 bases, with 15 bases left in between. CDR3 length: 12 amino acids. Germline V CDR1 and CDR2: MDHEN, SYDVKM. This CDR3 is CASGVGDLEAFF. The CDR3 region has the DNA TGTGCCAGCGGCGTCGGGGACTTAGAAGCTTTCTTT.

This clone was detected only a few times. V is TRBV4-1 and J is TRBJ2-7, with D uncertain. The CDR3 consists of 13 residues. The germline gives CDR1 MGHRA, CDR2 YSYEKL. Trimming cost V 1 base and J 6 bases, with 10 bases left between them. The CDR3, as DNA: TGCGCCAGCAGCCAAGTCACCCGGTCCGAGCAGTACTTC. This codes for CASSQVTRSEQYF.

This clone was seen a handful of times. The CDR3 nucleotides are TGTGCCAGCAGAGCTGCGGCTATGAACACTGAAGCTTTCTTT. Protein sequence: CASRAAAMNTEAFF. The V call is TRBV6-4, the J call TRBJ1-1; unclear D gene. The V gene's germline CDR1 is MRHNA and CDR2 SNTAGT. The CDR3 covers 14 residues. The V end was cut by 6 bases, the J end by 0 bases, with 11 bases between.

V gene TRBV12-5 combines with J gene TRBJ1-1, with D hard to call. Germline V gene lookup returns CDR1 LGHNT and CDR2 FRNRAP. The CDR3 extends over 16 amino acids. V shed 0 bases and J shed 0 bases, with 11 bases lying between them. The CDR3 sequence is CASGLVVGSMNTEAFF. The CDR3, as DNA: TGTGCTAGTGGTTTGGTAGTTGGCTCGATGAACACTGAAGCTTTCTTT. The full variable domain, with the rest looked up from reference TRBV12-5 and TRBJ1-1, is DARVTQTPRHKVTEMGQEVTMRCQPILGHNTVFWYRQTMMQGLELLAYFRNRAPLDDSGMPKDRFSAEMPDATLATLKIQPSEPRDSAVYFCASGLVVGSMNTEAFFGQGTRLTVV.